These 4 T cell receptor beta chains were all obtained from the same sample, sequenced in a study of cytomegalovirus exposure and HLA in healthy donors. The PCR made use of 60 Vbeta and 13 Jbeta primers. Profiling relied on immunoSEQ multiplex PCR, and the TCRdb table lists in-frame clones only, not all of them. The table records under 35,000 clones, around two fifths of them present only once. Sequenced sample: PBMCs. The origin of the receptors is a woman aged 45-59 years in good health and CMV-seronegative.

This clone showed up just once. CDR3 loop: CASRSGTDYNSPLHF. Here the CDR3 DNA reads TGCGCCAGCAGATCCGGGACAGACTATAATTCACCCCTCCACTTT. This chain connects TRBV10-1 to TRBJ1-6; TRBD1 matches 7 bases. This CDR3 is built from 15 residues. CDR1 and CDR2 (germline): WNHNN, SYGVQD (reference sequence). J was trimmed by 3 bases and V by 6 bases; bases with no gene match: 5.

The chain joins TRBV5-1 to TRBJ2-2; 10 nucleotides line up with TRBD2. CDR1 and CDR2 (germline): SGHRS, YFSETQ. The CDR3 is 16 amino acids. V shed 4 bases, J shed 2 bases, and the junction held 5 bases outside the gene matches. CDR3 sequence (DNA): TGCGCCAGCAGCGAGCGGGAGGGCCGTAACACCGGGGAGCTGTTTTTT. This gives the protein CASSEREGRNTGELFF.

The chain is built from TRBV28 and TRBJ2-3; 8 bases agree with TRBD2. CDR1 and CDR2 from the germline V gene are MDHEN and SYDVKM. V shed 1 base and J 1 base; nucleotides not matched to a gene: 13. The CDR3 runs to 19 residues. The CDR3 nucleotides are TGTGCCAGCAGTTTATCGACCCCGGGACTAGGGGAGGGCACAGATACGCAGTATTTT. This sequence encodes CASSLSTPGLGEGTDTQYF.

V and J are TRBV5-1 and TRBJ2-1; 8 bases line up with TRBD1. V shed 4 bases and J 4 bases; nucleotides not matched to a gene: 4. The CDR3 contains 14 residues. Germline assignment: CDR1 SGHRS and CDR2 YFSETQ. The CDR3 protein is CASSPGQAYNEQFF. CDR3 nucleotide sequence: TGCGCCAGCAGCCCGGGACAGGCGTACAATGAGCAGTTCTTC.